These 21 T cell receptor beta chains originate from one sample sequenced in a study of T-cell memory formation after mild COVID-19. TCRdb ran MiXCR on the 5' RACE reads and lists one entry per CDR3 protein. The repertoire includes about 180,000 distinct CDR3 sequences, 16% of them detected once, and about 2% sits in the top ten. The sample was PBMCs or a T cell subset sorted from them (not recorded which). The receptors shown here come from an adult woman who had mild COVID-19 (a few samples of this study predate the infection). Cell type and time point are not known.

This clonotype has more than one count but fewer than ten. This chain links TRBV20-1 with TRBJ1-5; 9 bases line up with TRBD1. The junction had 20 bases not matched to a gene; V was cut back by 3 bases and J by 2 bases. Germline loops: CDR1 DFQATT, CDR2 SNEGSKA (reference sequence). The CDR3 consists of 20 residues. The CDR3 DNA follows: TGCAGTGCTAGTGGTCGGGGACAGGGCTTTCCCCGGGGTGGCAATCAGCCCCAGCATTTT. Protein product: CSASGRGQGFPRGGNQPQHF.

CDR3 nucleotide sequence: TGTGCCAGCAGGGGGGGAACAGGGTTTTCAGCTTTCTTT. Its protein product is CASRGGTGFSAFF. V and J are TRBV7-9 and TRBJ1-1; possible D gene TRBD1, 6 bases. Trimming removed 6 bases at V and 10 bases at J, with 18 bases between. Per germline, CDR1 SEHNR and CDR2 FQNEAQ (reference sequence). The CDR3 is 13 amino acids.

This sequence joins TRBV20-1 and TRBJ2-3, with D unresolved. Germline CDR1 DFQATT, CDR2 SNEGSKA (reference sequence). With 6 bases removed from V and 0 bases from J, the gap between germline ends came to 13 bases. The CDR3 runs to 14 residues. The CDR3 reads CSAPRLTSTDTQYF. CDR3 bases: TGCAGTGCCCCAAGGCTAACTAGCACAGATACGCAGTATTTT.

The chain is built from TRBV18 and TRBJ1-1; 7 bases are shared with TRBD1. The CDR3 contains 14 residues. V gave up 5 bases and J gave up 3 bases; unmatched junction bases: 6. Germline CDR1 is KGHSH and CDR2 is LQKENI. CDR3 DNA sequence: TGTGCCAGCTCATCACTAGACAGGGACACTGAAGCTTTCTTT. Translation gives CASSSLDRDTEAFF.

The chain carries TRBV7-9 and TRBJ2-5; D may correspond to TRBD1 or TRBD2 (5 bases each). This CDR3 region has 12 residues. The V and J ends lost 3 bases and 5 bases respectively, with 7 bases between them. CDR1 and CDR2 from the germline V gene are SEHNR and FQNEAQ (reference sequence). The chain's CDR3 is CASSLGTETQYF. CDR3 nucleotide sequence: TGTGCCAGCAGCTTGGGGACGGAGACCCAGTACTTC.

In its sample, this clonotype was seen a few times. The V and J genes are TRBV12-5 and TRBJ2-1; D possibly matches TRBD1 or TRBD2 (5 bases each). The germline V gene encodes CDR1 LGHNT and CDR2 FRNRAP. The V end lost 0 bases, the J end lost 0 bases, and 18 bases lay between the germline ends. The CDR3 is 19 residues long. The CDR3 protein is CASGLVWDVTGGSYNEQFF. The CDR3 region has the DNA TGTGCTAGTGGTTTGGTATGGGACGTAACCGGCGGCTCCTACAATGAGCAGTTCTTC.

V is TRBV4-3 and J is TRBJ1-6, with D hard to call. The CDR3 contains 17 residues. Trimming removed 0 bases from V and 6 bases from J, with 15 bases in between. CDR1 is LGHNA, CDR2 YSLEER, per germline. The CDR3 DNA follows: TGCGCCAGCAGCCAAGATACGGCGGGCACGGGTAATTCACCCCTCCACTTT. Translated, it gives CASSQDTAGTGNSPLHF.

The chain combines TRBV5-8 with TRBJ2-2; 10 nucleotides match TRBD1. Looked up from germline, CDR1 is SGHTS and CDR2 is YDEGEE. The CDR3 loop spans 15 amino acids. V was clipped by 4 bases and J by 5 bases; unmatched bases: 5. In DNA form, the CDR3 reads TGTGCCAGCAGCGGGACAGGGGAGATGACCGGGGAGCTGTTTTTT. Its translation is CASSGTGEMTGELFF.

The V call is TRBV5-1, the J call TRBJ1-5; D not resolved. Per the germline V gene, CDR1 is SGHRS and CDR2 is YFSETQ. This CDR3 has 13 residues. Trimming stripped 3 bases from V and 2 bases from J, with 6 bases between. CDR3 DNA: TGCGCCAGCAGCTACGAGGGCAATCAGCCCCAGCATTTT. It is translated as CASSYEGNQPQHF.

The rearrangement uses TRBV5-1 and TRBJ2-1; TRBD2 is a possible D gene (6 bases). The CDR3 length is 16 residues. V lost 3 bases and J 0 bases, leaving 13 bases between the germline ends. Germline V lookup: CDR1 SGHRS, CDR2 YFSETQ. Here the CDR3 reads CASSWGGRASYNEQFF. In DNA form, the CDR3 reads TGCGCCAGCAGCTGGGGAGGCAGGGCCTCCTACAATGAGCAGTTCTTC.

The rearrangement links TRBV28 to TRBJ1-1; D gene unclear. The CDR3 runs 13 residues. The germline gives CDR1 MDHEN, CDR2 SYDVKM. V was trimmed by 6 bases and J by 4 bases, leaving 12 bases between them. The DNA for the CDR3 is TGTGCCAGCAGCCGTACCGGGCCCACTGAAGCTTTCTTT. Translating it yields CASSRTGPTEAFF. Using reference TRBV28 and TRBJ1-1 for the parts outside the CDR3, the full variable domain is DVKVTQSSRYLVKRTGEKVFLECVQDMDHENMFWYRQDPGLGLRLIYFSYDVKMKEKGDIPEGYSVSREKKERFSLILESASTNQTSMYLCASSRTGPTEAFFGQGTRLTVV.

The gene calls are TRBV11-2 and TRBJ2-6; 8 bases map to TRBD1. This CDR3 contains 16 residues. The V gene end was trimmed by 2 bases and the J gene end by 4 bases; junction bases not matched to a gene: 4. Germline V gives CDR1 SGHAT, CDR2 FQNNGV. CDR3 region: CASSLQGAAGANVLTF. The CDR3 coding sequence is TGTGCCAGCAGCTTACAGGGGGCGGCAGGGGCCAACGTCCTGACTTTC.

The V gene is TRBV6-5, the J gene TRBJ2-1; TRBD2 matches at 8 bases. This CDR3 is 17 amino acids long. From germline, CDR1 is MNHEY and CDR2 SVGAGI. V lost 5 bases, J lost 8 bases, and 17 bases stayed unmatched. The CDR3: CASSTWSGSTLRDEQFF. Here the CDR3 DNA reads TGTGCCAGCAGTACTTGGAGCGGGAGTACTCTGCGTGATGAGCAGTTCTTC.

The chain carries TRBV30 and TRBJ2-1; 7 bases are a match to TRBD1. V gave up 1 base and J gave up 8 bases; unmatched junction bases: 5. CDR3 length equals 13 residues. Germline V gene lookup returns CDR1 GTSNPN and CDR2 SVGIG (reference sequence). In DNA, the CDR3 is TGTGCCTGGAGTGCTGACAGGGCCCATGAGCAGTTCTTC. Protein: CAWSADRAHEQFF.

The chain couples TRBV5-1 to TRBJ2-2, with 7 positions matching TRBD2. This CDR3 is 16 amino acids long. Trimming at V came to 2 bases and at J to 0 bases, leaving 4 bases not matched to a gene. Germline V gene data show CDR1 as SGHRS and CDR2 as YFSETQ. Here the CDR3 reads CASSLGLVANTGELFF. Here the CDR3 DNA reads TGCGCCAGCAGCTTAGGACTAGTCGCGAACACCGGGGAGCTGTTTTTT.

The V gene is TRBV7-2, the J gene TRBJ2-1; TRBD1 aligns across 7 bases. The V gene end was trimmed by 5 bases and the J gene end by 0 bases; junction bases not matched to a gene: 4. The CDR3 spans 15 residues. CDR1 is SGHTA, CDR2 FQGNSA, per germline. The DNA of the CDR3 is TGTGCCAGCAGCCTTTGGGACAGCTCCTACAATGAGCAGTTCTTC. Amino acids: CASSLWDSSYNEQFF.

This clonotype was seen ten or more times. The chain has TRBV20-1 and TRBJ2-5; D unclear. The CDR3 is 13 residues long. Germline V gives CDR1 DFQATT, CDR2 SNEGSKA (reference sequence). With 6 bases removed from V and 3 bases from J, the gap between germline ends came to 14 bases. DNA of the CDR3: TGCAGTGCCCCCGGGCTTACCAAAGAGACCCAGTACTTC. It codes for CSAPGLTKETQYF.

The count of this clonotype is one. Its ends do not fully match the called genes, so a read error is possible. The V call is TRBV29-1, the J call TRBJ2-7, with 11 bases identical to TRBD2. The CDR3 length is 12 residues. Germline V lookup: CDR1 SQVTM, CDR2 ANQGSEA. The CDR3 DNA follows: TGCAGCGTCATTAGCGGGGGGGCCTGCAAGGCCTTC. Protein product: CSVISGGACKAF.

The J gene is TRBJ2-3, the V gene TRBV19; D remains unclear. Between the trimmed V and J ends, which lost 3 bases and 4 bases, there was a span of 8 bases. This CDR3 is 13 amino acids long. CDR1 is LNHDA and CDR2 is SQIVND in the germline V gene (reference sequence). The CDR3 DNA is TGTGCCAGTAGTATTATTGGGCCAGATACGCAGTATTTT. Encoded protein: CASSIIGPDTQYF.

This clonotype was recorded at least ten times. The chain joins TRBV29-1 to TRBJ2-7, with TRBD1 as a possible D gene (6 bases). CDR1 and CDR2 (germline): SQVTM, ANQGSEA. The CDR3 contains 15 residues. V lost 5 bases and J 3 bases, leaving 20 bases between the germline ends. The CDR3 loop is CSVQQGYDPYYEQYF. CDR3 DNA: TGCAGCGTTCAACAGGGTTACGACCCCTACTACGAGCAGTACTTC.

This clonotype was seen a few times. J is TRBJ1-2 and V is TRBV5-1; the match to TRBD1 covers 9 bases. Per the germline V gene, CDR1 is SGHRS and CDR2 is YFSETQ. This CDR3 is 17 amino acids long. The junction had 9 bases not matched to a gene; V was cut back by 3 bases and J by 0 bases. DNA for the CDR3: TGCGCCAGCAGCTCGGGACAGGGAATGGTAGCTAACTATGGCTACACCTTC. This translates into CASSSGQGMVANYGYTF.